The 21 T cell receptor beta chains given below trace back to one sample, sequenced in a study of T cell responses to AZD1222 COVID-19 vaccine. The protocol was immunoSEQ multiplex PCR, while the TCRdb copy is restricted to in-frame clones and leaves out a portion. The sample yields about 96,000 clones, about nine tenths seen once. Source: peripheral blood, taken on day 0 of AZD1222 vaccination. These receptors came from an adult in good health.

The chain carries TRBV19 and TRBJ1-3; D is possibly TRBD1 (5 bases). Germline V CDR1 and CDR2: LNHDA, SQIVND (reference sequence). Trimming took off 3 bases at V and 0 bases at J, with 9 bases between the two ends. This CDR3 has 15 residues. The CDR3 spells CASSIGRGSGNTIYF. The CDR3 DNA follows: TGTGCCAGTAGTATTGGAAGGGGCTCTGGAAACACCATATATTTT.

Only one count was recorded for this clone. The V gene is TRBV24-1, the J gene TRBJ2-2; D could derive from TRBD1 or TRBD2 (6 bases each). The CDR3 spans 17 residues. The germline gives CDR1 KGHDR, CDR2 SFDVKD. Trimming cost V 0 bases and J 2 bases, with 12 bases left between them. CDR3 residues: CATSDLTGGPNTGELFF. In DNA form, the CDR3 reads TGTGCCACCAGTGATTTGACCGGGGGCCCTAACACCGGGGAGCTGTTTTTT.

The rearrangement joins TRBV19 to TRBJ1-4, with D possibly TRBD1 on 6 matching bases. The germline gives CDR1 LNHDA, CDR2 SQIVND (reference sequence). V was clipped by 5 bases and J by 3 bases, with 10 bases between them. The CDR3 is made up of 14 amino acids. In DNA form, the CDR3 reads TGTGCCAGTAGTGGATGGACAGCTAATGAAAAACTGTTTTTT. It encodes CASSGWTANEKLFF.

V usage is TRBV30 and J usage is TRBJ1-3; no definite D call. The ends were cut back, 5 bases at V and 0 bases at J, with 11 bases in the middle. Germline-derived CDR1 and CDR2 are GTSNPN and SVGIG (reference sequence). This CDR3 spans 14 amino acids. CDR3 amino acids: CAWCLKSSGNTIYF. The CDR3 DNA reads as TGTGCCTGGTGCTTAAAGAGCTCTGGAAACACCATATATTTT.

The chain combines TRBV30 with TRBJ1-5; 9 bases map to TRBD1. Germline CDR1 and CDR2: GTSNPN and SVGIG (reference sequence). Germline trimming cut 3 bases from V and 4 bases from J; bases unmatched to any gene: 1. This CDR3 is 13 amino acids long. The CDR3 bases are TGTGCCTGGAGCGGGACAGGGAATCAGCCCCAGCATTTT. Protein: CAWSGTGNQPQHF.

The V call is TRBV6-5, the J call TRBJ1-2, with 9 positions matching TRBD1. CDR3 size: 15 residues. The V segment lost 4 bases and the J segment 7 bases; nucleotides outside the gene matches: 10. Germline CDR1 and CDR2: MNHEY and SVGAGI. CDR3 sequence: CASSWDREILAGYTF. CDR3 coding DNA: TGTGCCAGCAGTTGGGACAGGGAAATATTGGCTGGCTACACCTTC.

The chain couples TRBV15 to TRBJ2-7; TRBD1 aligns across 7 bases. The CDR3 has 13 residues. Germline-derived CDR1 and CDR2 are LNHNV and YYDKDF (reference sequence). V lost 2 bases and J lost 4; bases outside the gene matches: 2. The CDR3, as DNA: TGTGCCACCAGCAGAAGACAGGGATACGAGCAGTACTTC. This translates into CATSRRQGYEQYF.

This clone was counted only a few times. J is TRBJ1-4 and V is TRBV6-4, with a tentative D call TRBD1 (5 bases). Germline values: CDR1 MRHNA, CDR2 SNTAGT. V shed 6 bases and J shed 5 bases, with 13 bases lying between them. CDR3 size: 14 residues. In DNA form, the CDR3 reads TGTGCCAGCAGGGGGACCGAGCGGAATGAAAAACTGTTTTTT. Translated, it gives CASRGTERNEKLFF.

The chain employs TRBV6-5 and TRBJ2-5, with D possibly called TRBD1 or TRBD2 (5 bases each). Germline V gives CDR1 MNHEY, CDR2 SVGAGI. This CDR3 comprises 16 residues. Trimming pared 0 bases from V and 1 base from J, leaving 12 bases between. CDR3 in DNA: TGTGCCAGCAGTTACTCGAATGGGGGATTCCAAGAGACCCAGTACTTC. This codes for CASSYSNGGFQETQYF.

This clone was recorded only once. The chain is built from TRBV3-1 (or the pseudogene TRBV3-2) and TRBJ2-1; possibly TRBD1 or TRBD2 for D (6 bases each). This CDR3 has 17 residues. Germline CDR1 and CDR2: LGHDT and YNNKEL (reference sequence). V shed 1 base and J shed 7 bases, with 20 bases lying between them. This chain's CDR3 is CASSQAGDRDIRNEQFF. The CDR3 DNA follows: TGTGCCAGCAGCCAAGCGGGGGATCGGGACATTAGGAATGAGCAGTTCTTC.

This chain uses TRBV7-6 with TRBJ2-7; 10 positions match TRBD1. There are 16 residues in the CDR3. Germline CDR1 and CDR2: SGHVS and FNYEAQ. The V and J ends lost 5 bases and 5 bases, in that order; junction bases with no gene match: 12. Here the CDR3 reads CASSRNPGQGLDEQYF. DNA of the CDR3: TGTGCCAGCAGCCGCAACCCGGGACAGGGGTTGGACGAGCAGTACTTC.

The gene calls are TRBV5-6 and TRBJ2-7; D is tentatively TRBD1 or TRBD2 (5 bases each). Germline loops: CDR1 SGHDT, CDR2 YYEEEE. Trimming took off 4 bases at V and 7 bases at J, with 12 bases between the two ends. This CDR3 comprises 12 residues. CDR3 loop: CASSPNGGEQYF. The CDR3 DNA reads TGTGCCAGCAGCCCTAATGGGGGAGAGCAGTACTTC.

The chain employs TRBV11-1 and TRBJ1-5; 7 bases fit TRBD1. This CDR3 is built from 14 residues. The germline CDR1 and CDR2 sequences are SGHAT and FQDESV (reference sequence). V shed 7 bases and J 12 bases; nucleotides not matched to a gene: 15. DNA of the CDR3: TGTGCCAGCACCGGACAGGCGTGCGGTGGGGGCCAGCATTTT. It translates to CASTGQACGGGQHF. Looking up the rest from reference TRBV11-1 and TRBJ1-5 gives the full variable domain: EAEVAQSPRYKITEKSQAVAFWCDPISGHATLYWYRQILGQGPELLVQFQDESVVDDSQLPKDRFSAERLKGVDSTLKIQPAELGDSAMYLCASTGQACGGGQHFGDGTRLSIL.

The chain couples TRBV4-2 to TRBJ2-7, with 9 bases identical to TRBD2. The CDR3 has 17 residues. Trimming removed 1 base from V and 3 bases from J; junction bases left unmatched: 10. The germline V gene encodes CDR1 LGHNA and CDR2 YNFKEQ. The CDR3 loop reads CASSQVGAGGRDYEQYF. CDR3 in DNA: TGTGCCAGCAGCCAAGTTGGTGCGGGGGGGAGGGACTACGAGCAGTACTTC.

The chain combines TRBV18 with TRBJ2-3, with TRBD1 matching 7 bases. Germline V gene lookup returns CDR1 KGHSH and CDR2 LQKENI. V was pared by 3 bases and J by 9 bases, with 12 bases of the junction left unmatched. There are 15 residues in the CDR3. The CDR3: CASSPGGQGDGTQYF. CDR3 sequence (DNA): TGTGCCAGCTCACCTGGCGGGCAGGGGGACGGAACGCAGTATTTT.

This chain links TRBV7-2 with TRBJ1-5; no definite D call. Trimming shortened V by 0 bases and J by 0 bases, and 6 bases separated the two germline ends. The germline V gene has CDR1 SGHTA and CDR2 FQGNSA. This CDR3 region has 15 residues. The CDR3 DNA is TGTGCCAGCAGCTTAGCGGTGTATAGCAATCAGCCCCAGCATTTT. Residues: CASSLAVYSNQPQHF.

J is TRBJ1-2 and V is TRBV4-3, with D uncertain. Germline-derived CDR1 and CDR2 are LGHNA and YSLEER. This CDR3 has 16 amino acids. V was clipped by 4 bases and J by 0 bases, with 15 bases between them. The CDR3 is CASSRERKAANYGYTF. CDR3 sequence (DNA): TGCGCCAGCAGCCGCGAACGAAAGGCAGCTAACTATGGCTACACCTTC.

The chain is built from TRBV19 and TRBJ2-2, with TRBD1 matching over 10 bases. CDR1 and CDR2 (germline): LNHDA, SQIVND (reference sequence). CDR3 length: 16 residues. The V gene end was trimmed by 6 bases and the J gene end by 4 bases; junction bases not matched to a gene: 8. CDR3 in DNA: TGTGCCAGTAGCCAGGACCGGACAGGGGGCACCGGGGAGCTGTTTTTT. Protein: CASSQDRTGGTGELFF.

The CDR3 sequence is CASSLRPSAGTETQYF. As DNA, the CDR3 is TGTGCCAGCAGCTTACGACCCTCGGCGGGGACTGAGACCCAGTACTTC. This chain connects TRBV11-2 to TRBJ2-5; tentative D call: TRBD2 (6 bases). Germline values: CDR1 SGHAT, CDR2 FQNNGV. The CDR3 covers 16 residues. The germline V and J ends were trimmed by 2 bases and 5 bases, with 18 bases remaining between them.

The CDR3 region has the DNA TGTGCCAGTAGTATCCGACAGGCCCAGGATGGCTACACCTTC. Translation gives CASSIRQAQDGYTF. The chain joins TRBV19 to TRBJ1-2; D possibly corresponds to TRBD1 (6 bases). This CDR3 contains 14 residues. V dropped 3 bases and J dropped 6 bases, with 14 bases sitting between them. Per germline, CDR1 LNHDA and CDR2 SQIVND (reference sequence).

This chain uses TRBV3-1 (or the pseudogene TRBV3-2) with TRBJ2-7; 7 bases map to TRBD1. Looked up from germline, CDR1 is LGHDT and CDR2 is YNNKEL (reference sequence). The CDR3 extends over 14 amino acids. Trimming at V came to 5 bases and at J to 3 bases, leaving 7 bases not matched to a gene. This CDR3 reads CASSARDRDYEQYF. The CDR3 DNA is TGTGCCAGCAGCGCCCGGGACAGAGACTACGAGCAGTACTTC.